The 3 T cell receptor beta chains in this list originate from one sample, sequenced in a study of blood T cell repertoires in COVID-19. Repertoires were generated with immunoSEQ multiplex PCR, while TCRdb's copy carries only in-frame clones and drops some. The sample holds tens of thousands of clones; roughly 84% are singletons and the top ten take about a sixth. Sample: peripheral blood. Receptor source: a man in his 70s with active COVID-19.

This chain connects TRBV18 to TRBJ2-3, with a weak D call TRBD2 (5 bases). Trimming left V 3 bases short and J 2 bases short, with 9 bases between. CDR1 and CDR2 (germline): KGHSH, LQKENI. The CDR3 runs 14 residues. Here the CDR3 reads CASSPSGITDTQYF. CDR3 nucleotide sequence: TGTGCCAGCTCACCCTCGGGAATCACAGATACGCAGTATTTT.

The chain employs TRBV13 and TRBJ1-1, with TRBD1 as a possible D gene (5 bases). In germline, CDR1 is PRHDT, CDR2 FYEKMQ (reference sequence). The length of the CDR3 is 14 residues. V was pared by 4 bases and J by 1 base, with 10 bases between. As DNA, the CDR3 is TGTGCCAGCAGCTCCTGGGGCACGAACACTGAAGCTTTCTTT. Translation gives CASSSWGTNTEAFF.

The chain employs TRBV18 and TRBJ1-1, with TRBD1 matching 8 bases. Trimming cost V 1 base and J 1 base; bases outside gene matches: 5. Germline CDR1 and CDR2: KGHSH and LQKENI. This CDR3 has 16 residues. The DNA for the CDR3 is TGTGCCAGCTCACCACAACAGGGGGAGGCGAACACTGAAGCTTTCTTT. Translating gives CASSPQQGEANTEAFF. Variable domain in full (rest from reference TRBV18 and TRBJ1-1): NAGVMQNPRHLVRRRGQEARLRCSPMKGHSHVYWYRQLPEEGLKFMVYLQKENIIDESGMPKERFSAEFPKEGPSILRIQQVVRGDSAAYFCASSPQQGEANTEAFFGQGTRLTVV.